The clone carrying this TCR beta chain was seen a few times. Its matching antigen is unknown. The CDR3 runs to 15 residues. Germline V gene sequence: CDR1 SQVTM, CDR2 ANQGSEA. V shed 4 bases and J shed 0 bases, with 14 bases lying between them. Preparation of the TCRbeta library involved a method that used unique molecular identifiers. One entry per CDR3 protein results from TCRdb running MiXCR on the PCR reads. This table has around 490,000 distinct CDR3 sequences, roughly 10% appearing once. The data derive from a study of T-cell reconstitution after alpha-beta-depleted transplantation in children. Study-wide findings and caveats: T-cell numbers and diversity, one year after transplant, stemmed largely from T cells that were newly produced.

The rearrangement joins TRBV29-1 to TRBJ2-3, with D uncertain. The sample was PBMCs, mostly from graft donor cells, taken 180 days after TCRalphabeta/CD19-depleted stem cell transplant. This receptor was identified in a female patient younger than 10 who had a stem cell transplant for aplastic anemia, so the T cells may come from the graft donor. The CDR3 DNA reads TGCAGCGTTGTGGCGAGAGACACTAGCACAGATACGCAGTATTTT. Amino acid sequence: CSVVARDTSTDTQYF.